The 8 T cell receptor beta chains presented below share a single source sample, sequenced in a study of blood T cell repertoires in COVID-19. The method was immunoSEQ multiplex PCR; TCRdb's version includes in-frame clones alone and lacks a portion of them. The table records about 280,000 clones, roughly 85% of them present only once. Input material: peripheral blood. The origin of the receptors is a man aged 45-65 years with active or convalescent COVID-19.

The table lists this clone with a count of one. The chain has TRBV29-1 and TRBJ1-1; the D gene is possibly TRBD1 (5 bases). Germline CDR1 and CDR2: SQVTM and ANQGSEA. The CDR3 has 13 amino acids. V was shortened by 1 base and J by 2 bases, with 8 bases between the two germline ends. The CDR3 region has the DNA TGCAGCGTTGAAGCAGGGACTAACACTGAAGCTTTCTTT. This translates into CSVEAGTNTEAFF. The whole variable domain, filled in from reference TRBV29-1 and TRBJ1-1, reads SAVISQKPSRDICQRGTSLTIQCQVDSQVTMMFWYRQQPGQSLTLIATANQGSEATYESGFVIDKFPISRPNLTFSTLTVSNMSPEDSSIYLCSVEAGTNTEAFFGQGTRLTVV.

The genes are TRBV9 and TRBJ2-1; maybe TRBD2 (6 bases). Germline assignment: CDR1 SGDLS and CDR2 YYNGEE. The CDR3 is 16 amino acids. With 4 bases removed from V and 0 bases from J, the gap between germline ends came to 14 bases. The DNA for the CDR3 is TGTGCCAGCAGCCCTATCGGAGGGAGCTCCTACAATGAGCAGTTCTTC. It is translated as CASSPIGGSSYNEQFF.

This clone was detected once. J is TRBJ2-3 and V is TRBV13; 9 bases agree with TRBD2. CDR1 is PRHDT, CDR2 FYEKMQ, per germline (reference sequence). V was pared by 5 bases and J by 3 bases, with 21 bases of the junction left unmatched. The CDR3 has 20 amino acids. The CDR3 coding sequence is TGTGCCAGCAGCCCGCCCCGGGAGGAGAGCGGGAGGAAAGGTACAGATACGCAGTATTTT. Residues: CASSPPREESGRKGTDTQYF. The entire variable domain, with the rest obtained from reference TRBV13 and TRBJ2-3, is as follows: AAGVIQSPRHLIKEKRETATLKCYPIPRHDTVYWYQQGPGQDPQFLISFYEKMQSDKGSIPDRFSAQQFSDYHSELNMSSLELGDSALYFCASSPPREESGRKGTDTQYFGPGTRLTVL.

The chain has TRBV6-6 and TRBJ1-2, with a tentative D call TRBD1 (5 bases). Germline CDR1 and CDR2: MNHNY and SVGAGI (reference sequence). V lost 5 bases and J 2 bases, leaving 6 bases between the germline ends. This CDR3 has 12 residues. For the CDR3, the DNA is TGTGCCAGCAGTGGACAAAACTATGGCTACACCTTC. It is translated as CASSGQNYGYTF.

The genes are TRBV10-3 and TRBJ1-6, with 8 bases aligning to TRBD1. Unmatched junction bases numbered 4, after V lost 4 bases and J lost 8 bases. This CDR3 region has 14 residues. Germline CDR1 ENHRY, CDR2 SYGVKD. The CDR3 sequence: CAISGGQGHSPLHF. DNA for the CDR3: TGTGCCATCAGTGGTGGACAGGGCCATTCACCCCTCCACTTT.

In nucleotides, the CDR3 is TGCGCCAGCAGCCCTAGTTCGGGAGGGGCCTACGAGCAGTACTTC. This gives the protein CASSPSSGGAYEQYF. The J gene is TRBJ2-7, the V gene TRBV5-1; TRBD2 aligns across 8 bases. In germline, CDR1 is SGHRS, CDR2 YFSETQ. The CDR3 sequence is 15 residues long. V shed 4 bases, J shed 2 bases, and the junction held 8 bases outside the gene matches. The full variable domain, completed using reference TRBV5-1 and TRBJ2-7, is KAGVTQTPRYLIKTRGQQVTLSCSPISGHRSVSWYQQTPGQGLQFLFEYFSETQRNKGNFPGRFSGRQFSNSRSEMNVSTLELGDSALYLCASSPSSGGAYEQYFGPGTRLTVT.

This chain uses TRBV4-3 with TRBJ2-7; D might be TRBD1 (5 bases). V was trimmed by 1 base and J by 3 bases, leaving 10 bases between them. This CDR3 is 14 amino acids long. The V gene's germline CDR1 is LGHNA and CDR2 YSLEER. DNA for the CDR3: TGCGCCAGCAGCCAAGGCCAGGGAAACTACGAGCAGTACTTC. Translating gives CASSQGQGNYEQYF.

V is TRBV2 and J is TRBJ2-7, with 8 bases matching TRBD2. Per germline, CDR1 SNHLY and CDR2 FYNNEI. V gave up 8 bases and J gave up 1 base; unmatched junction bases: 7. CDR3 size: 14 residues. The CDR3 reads CASSQSGRSYEQYF. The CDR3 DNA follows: TGTGCCAGCTCGCAGAGCGGGAGATCCTACGAGCAGTACTTC. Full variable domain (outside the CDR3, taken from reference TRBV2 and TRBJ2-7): EPEVTQTPSHQVTQMGQEVILRCVPISNHLYFYWYRQILGQKVEFLVSFYNNEISEKSEIFDDQFSVERPDGSNFTLKIRSTKLEDSAMYFCASSQSGRSYEQYFGPGTRLTVT.